The 12 T cell receptor beta chains presented below share a single source sample, sequenced in a study of cytomegalovirus exposure and HLA in healthy donors. The study ran its PCR with 60 Vbeta and 13 Jbeta primers. Only in-frame clones appear in the TCRdb table, and some are missing; sequencing was by immunoSEQ multiplex PCR. The profile covers about 160,000 clones, with 68% appearing a single time and approximately 1.5% taken by the ten largest. The sample comprised PBMCs. The receptors derive from a man aged 50 to 60 in good health and CMV-seronegative.

The chain has TRBV7-6 and TRBJ1-1; no clear D gene. From germline, CDR1 is SGHVS and CDR2 FNYEAQ. The CDR3 contains 13 residues. V lost 3 bases, J lost 0 bases, and 5 bases lay in between. This chain's CDR3 is CASSLRLNTEAFF. The CDR3, as DNA: TGTGCCAGCAGCTTGAGGTTGAACACTGAAGCTTTCTTT.

J is TRBJ2-2 and V is TRBV11-2, with 12 nucleotides matching TRBD1. The CDR3 covers 18 residues. V shed 5 bases and J 3 bases; nucleotides not matched to a gene: 10. Germline CDR1 SGHAT, CDR2 FQNNGV. CDR3 coding DNA: TGTGCCAGCAGCGCATTACCGGGACAGGGGGCTGACACCGGGGAGCTGTTTTTT. Residues: CASSALPGQGADTGELFF.

V usage is TRBV13 and J usage is TRBJ2-3; 7 positions match TRBD2. CDR1 and CDR2 from the germline V gene are PRHDT and FYEKMQ (reference sequence). The CDR3 has 18 residues. V shed 1 base, J shed 2 bases, and the junction held 12 bases outside the gene matches. CDR3 bases: TGTGCCAGCAGCTTAGTGACGGGGGGTGAGGAGGACACAGATACGCAGTATTTT. This translates into CASSLVTGGEEDTDTQYF.

V and J are TRBV7-9 and TRBJ1-1, with D possibly matching TRBD1 (5 bases). This CDR3 is built from 16 residues. V was cut by 5 bases and J by 0 bases, with 16 bases left in between. Germline V lookup: CDR1 SEHNR, CDR2 FQNEAQ (reference sequence). The CDR3 nucleotides read TGTGCCAGCAGCCCTCGGGGGGGACGGATGAACACTGAAGCTTTCTTT. It is translated as CASSPRGGRMNTEAFF.

This chain uses TRBV19 with TRBJ1-2; 9 bases fit TRBD1. The germline CDR1 and CDR2 sequences are LNHDA and SQIVND (reference sequence). The CDR3 sequence is 16 residues long. V dropped 7 bases and J dropped 5; count of bases not matched to a gene: 14. DNA for the CDR3: TGTGCCAGTATCCCGTCACCGGGACAGGGACAATATGGCTACACCTTC. It codes for CASIPSPGQGQYGYTF.

This clone was seen a handful of times. The genes are TRBV6-5 and TRBJ2-3; the match to TRBD1 covers 7 bases. V gave up 5 bases and J gave up 0 bases; unmatched junction bases: 5. The CDR3 runs 15 residues. Germline assignment: CDR1 MNHEY and CDR2 SVGAGI. CDR3 DNA: TGTGCCAGCAGTCTACAGGGGATTAGCACAGATACGCAGTATTTT. Amino acids: CASSLQGISTDTQYF.

A single count supports this clone. V gene TRBV7-9 combines with J gene TRBJ2-2, with D possibly TRBD1 on 6 matching bases. Between the trimmed V and J ends, which lost 3 bases and 6 bases, there was a span of 14 bases. The germline CDR1 and CDR2 sequences are SEHNR and FQNEAQ (reference sequence). The CDR3 consists of 15 residues. CDR3 sequence: CASSFLFEGAGELFF. CDR3 sequence (DNA): TGTGCCAGCAGCTTCCTATTTGAGGGGGCCGGGGAGCTGTTTTTT.

The genes are TRBV4-3 and TRBJ2-7; 9 nucleotides agree with TRBD1. Looked up from germline, CDR1 is LGHNA and CDR2 is YSLEER. The trim removed 1 base at V and 0 bases at J, leaving 7 bases unmatched. This CDR3 has 17 amino acids. The CDR3 is CASSQGAGQGSSYEQYF. CDR3 nucleotides: TGCGCCAGCAGCCAAGGAGCCGGACAGGGGAGCTCCTACGAGCAGTACTTC.

This clone showed up just a few times. Other DNA sequences in the same sample also yield this CDR3. The chain recombines TRBV7-2 with TRBJ1-1; D is ambiguous. This CDR3 spans 13 amino acids. Looked up from germline, CDR1 is SGHTA and CDR2 is FQGNSA. Trimming removed 1 base at V and 2 bases at J, with 5 bases between. The CDR3 spells CASSLDRNTEAFF. The CDR3 DNA follows: TGTGCCAGCAGCTTAGACAGAAACACTGAAGCTTTCTTT.

V and J are TRBV10-3 and TRBJ2-1; TRBD2 agrees at 11 bases. Losses at the gene ends were 4 bases for V and 6 bases for J; bases not matched to a gene: 8. CDR1 is ENHRY, CDR2 SYGVKD, per germline. The CDR3 sequence is 16 residues long. CDR3 sequence: CAISGDSGGAFNEQFF. As DNA, the CDR3 is TGTGCCATCAGTGGGGATAGCGGGGGGGCCTTCAATGAGCAGTTCTTC.

V usage is TRBV5-1 and J usage is TRBJ2-7; D may be TRBD1 (7 bases). The V gene lost 4 bases and the J gene lost 5 bases, with 19 bases spanning the gap. The CDR3 extends over 15 amino acids. The germline V gene encodes CDR1 SGHRS and CDR2 YFSETQ. CDR3 nucleotides: TGCGCCAGCAGCCCCCTGACAGGGAGGATTGACGAGCAGTACTTC. This sequence encodes CASSPLTGRIDEQYF.

This clone was recorded only once. CDR3 in DNA: TGCGCCAGCAGCCCCATTCTTTTGGGACAGGGGCTCCACGAGCAGTACTTC. Its protein product is CASSPILLGQGLHEQYF. The chain couples TRBV5-1 to TRBJ2-7, with 10 bases that match TRBD1. Trimming cost V 4 bases and J 5 bases; bases outside gene matches: 15. The CDR3 runs to 17 residues. Germline V gene sequence: CDR1 SGHRS, CDR2 YFSETQ.